The clone carrying this T cell receptor (gamma chain) was seen a handful of times. Because the CDR3's place on the DNA is in doubt, the DNA is left out and the CDR3 is given as listed by TCRdb. The CDR3 extends over 30 residues, inclusive of both ends. Per the germline V gene, CDR1 is EGSTGY and CDR2 is YDSYTSSV. Flow sorting of PBMC yielded separate Vgamma9/Vdelta2+ and Vdelta2-negative gammadelta T cell populations for bulk repertoire analysis. The data were obtained in a study of γδ T cells in repeated Plasmodium falciparum infection. TCRdb re-called clones from the multiplex PCR reads using CATT. The sample has approximately 26,000 gamma-chain clones; about 3% are singletons.

Source material: gamma-delta T cells from blood. This TCR was recovered from a pool of human donors (malaria-infected and uninfected, not separated). The V gene is listed as TRGV4; no J gene was called. CDR3 sequence reads: CATWDGHYKKLFGSEQHLLSQVSIGRIQHF.